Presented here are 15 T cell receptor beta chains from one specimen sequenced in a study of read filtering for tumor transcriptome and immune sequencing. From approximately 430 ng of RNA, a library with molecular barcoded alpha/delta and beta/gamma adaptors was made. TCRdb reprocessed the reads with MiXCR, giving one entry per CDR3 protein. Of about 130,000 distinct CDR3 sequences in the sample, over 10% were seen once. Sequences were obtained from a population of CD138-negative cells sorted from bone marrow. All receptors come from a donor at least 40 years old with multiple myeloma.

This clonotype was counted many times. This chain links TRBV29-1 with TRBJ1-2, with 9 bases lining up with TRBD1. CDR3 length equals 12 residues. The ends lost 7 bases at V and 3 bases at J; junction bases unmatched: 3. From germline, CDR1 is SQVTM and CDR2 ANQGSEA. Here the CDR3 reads CSGGQGHYGYTF. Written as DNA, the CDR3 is TGCAGCGGGGGACAGGGCCACTATGGCTACACCTTC.

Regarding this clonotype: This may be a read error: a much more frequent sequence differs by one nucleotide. The DNA of the CDR3 is TGTGCCAGCAGCTCAGTGCCCGGGAACGATCAGCCCCAGCATTTT. It specifies CASSSVPGNDQPQHF. This chain joins TRBV7-6 and TRBJ1-5; D is ambiguous. Germline loops: CDR1 SGHVS, CDR2 FNYEAQ. Trimming took 4 bases from V and 5 from J, leaving 15 bases between them. The CDR3 spans 15 residues.

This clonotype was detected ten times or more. The CDR3 protein is CASSRDPTDTQYF. For the CDR3, the DNA is TGTGCCAGCAGTCGGGACCCCACAGATACGCAGTATTTT. The chain links TRBV6-5 to TRBJ2-3; D may correspond to TRBD1 or TRBD2 (5 bases each). The length of the CDR3 is 13 residues. Germline CDR1 MNHEY, CDR2 SVGAGI. V shed 5 bases and J shed 2 bases, with 8 bases lying between them.

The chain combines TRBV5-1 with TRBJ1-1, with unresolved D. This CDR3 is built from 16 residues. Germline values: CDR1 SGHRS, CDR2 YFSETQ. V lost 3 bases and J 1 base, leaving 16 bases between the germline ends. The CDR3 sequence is CASSSPDWGANTEAFF. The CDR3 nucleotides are TGCGCCAGCAGCTCCCCTGATTGGGGTGCGAACACTGAAGCTTTCTTT.

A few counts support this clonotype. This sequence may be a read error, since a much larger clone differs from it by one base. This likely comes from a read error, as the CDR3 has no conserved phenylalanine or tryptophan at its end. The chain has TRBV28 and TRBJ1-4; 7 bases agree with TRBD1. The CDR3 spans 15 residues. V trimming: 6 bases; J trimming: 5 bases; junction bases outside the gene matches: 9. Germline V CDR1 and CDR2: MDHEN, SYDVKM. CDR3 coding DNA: TGTGCCAGCAGCCCCCGACAGGGCGGGAATGAAAAACTGTTTTCT. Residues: CASSPRQGGNEKLFS.

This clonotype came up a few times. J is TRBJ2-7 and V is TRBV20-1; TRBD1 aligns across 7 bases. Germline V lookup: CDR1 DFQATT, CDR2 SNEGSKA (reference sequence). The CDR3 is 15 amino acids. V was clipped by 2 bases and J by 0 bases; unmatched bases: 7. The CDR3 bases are TGCAGTGCTAGAATAGCTCGGGACAGCTCCTACGAGCAGTACTTC. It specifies CSARIARDSSYEQYF.

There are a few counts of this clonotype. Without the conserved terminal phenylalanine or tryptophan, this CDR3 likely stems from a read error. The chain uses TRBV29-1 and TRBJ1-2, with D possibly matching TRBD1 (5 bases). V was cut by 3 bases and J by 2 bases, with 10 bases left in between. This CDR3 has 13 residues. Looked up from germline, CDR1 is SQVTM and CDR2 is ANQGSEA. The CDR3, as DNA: TGCAGCGTTGATCAGGGCAGCAACTATGGCTACACCCTC. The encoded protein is CSVDQGSNYGYTL.

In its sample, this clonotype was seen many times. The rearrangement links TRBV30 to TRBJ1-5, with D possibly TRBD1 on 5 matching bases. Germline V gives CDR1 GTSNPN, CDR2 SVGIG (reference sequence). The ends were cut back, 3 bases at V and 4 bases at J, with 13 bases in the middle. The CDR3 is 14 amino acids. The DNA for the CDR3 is TGTGCCTGGAGCTCGGGACCGATGAATCAGCCCCAGCATTTT. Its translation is CAWSSGPMNQPQHF.

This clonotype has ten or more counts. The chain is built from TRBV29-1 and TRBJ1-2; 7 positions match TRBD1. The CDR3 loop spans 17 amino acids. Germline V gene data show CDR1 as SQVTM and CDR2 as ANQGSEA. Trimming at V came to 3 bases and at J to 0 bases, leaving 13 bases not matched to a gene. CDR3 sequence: CSVDPAGTVGPNYGYTF. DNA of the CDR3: TGCAGCGTTGACCCGGCCGGGACAGTTGGGCCTAACTATGGCTACACCTTC.

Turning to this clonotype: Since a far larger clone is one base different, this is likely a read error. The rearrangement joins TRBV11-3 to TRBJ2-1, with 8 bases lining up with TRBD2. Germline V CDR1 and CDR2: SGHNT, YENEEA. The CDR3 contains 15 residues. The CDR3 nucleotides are TGTGCCAGCAGCTTAGATGGCGGGGGGTACAATGGGCAGTTCTTC. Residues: CASSLDGGGYNGQFF.

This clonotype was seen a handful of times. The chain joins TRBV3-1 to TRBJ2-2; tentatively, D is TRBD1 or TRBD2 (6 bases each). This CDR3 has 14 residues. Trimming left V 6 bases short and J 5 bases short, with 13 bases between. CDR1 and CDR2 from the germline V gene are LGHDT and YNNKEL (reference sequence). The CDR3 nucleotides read TGTGCCAGCAGGTCCCGGGGGCGGACCGGGGAGCTGTTTTTT. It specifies CASRSRGRTGELFF.

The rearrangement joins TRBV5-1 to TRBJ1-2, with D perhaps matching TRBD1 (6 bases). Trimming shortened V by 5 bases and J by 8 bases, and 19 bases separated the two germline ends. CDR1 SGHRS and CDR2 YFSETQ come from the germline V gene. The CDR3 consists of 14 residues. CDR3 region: CASSFTGLGDGYTF. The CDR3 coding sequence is TGCGCCAGCAGTTTTACAGGGTTAGGAGACGGCTACACCTTC.

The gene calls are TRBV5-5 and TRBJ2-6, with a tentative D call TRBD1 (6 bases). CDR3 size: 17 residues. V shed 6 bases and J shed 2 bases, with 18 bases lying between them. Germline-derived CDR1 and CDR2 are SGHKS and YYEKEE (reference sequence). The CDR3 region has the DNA TGTGCCAGCATCCTGAGACCAGGGGCCCCTGGGGCCAACGTCCTGACTTTC. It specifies CASILRPGAPGANVLTF.

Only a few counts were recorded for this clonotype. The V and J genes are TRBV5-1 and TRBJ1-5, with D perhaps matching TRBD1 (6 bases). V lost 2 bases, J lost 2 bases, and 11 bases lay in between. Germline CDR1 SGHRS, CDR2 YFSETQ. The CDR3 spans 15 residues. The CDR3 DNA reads TGCGCCAGCAGCTTCAGGGGTTCGGGCAATCAGCCCCAGCATTTT. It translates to CASSFRGSGNQPQHF. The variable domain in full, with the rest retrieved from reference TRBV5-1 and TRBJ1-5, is KAGVTQTPRYLIKTRGQQVTLSCSPISGHRSVSWYQQTPGQGLQFLFEYFSETQRNKGNFPGRFSGRQFSNSRSEMNVSTLELGDSALYLCASSFRGSGNQPQHFGDGTRLSIL.

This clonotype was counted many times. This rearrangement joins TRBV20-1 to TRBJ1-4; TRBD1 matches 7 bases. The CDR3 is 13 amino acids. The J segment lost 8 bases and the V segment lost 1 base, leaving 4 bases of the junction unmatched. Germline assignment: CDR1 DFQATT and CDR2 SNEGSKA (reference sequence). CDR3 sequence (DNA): TGCAGTGCTAGAGCTGACAGGGACGAAAAACTGTTTTTT. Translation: CSARADRDEKLFF.